This T cell receptor (beta chain) is drawn from a study of T cell responses to AZD1222 COVID-19 vaccine. Turning to this clone: As yet, its antigen is unknown.

Trimming left V 7 bases short and J 1 base short, with 12 bases between. The length of the CDR3 is 14 residues. TCRdb keeps only in-frame clones here, not all; method: immunoSEQ multiplex PCR. The repertoire consists of 55,000 to 75,000 clones, with roughly 90% occurring once and the leading ten covering 7.8%. General observations from the study: Reportedly, nearly half of unique spike TCRs recognized epitopes outside B.1.351/B.1.1.7 mutations.

V usage is TRBV5-3 and J usage is TRBJ1-3; D gene ambiguous. TRBV5-3 is an open reading frame whose function is uncertain. The source is an adult in good health. The sequences come from peripheral blood, collected on day 0 of AZD1222 vaccination. The CDR3 loop reads CARPRRTSGNTIYF. The CDR3 DNA follows: TGTGCCAGACCCAGACGTACTTCTGGAAACACCATATATTTT.